This T cell receptor (beta chain) was retrieved from a study of neurological immune-mediated disorders (dated by TCRdb to 2018 to 2020). The study in broad terms: Among the roughly 34 multiple sclerosis patients, roughly 31 had relapsing-remitting MS and 3 had secondary progressive MS. The study compared peripheral blood TCR-beta repertoires of HTLV-I-associated myelopathy (HAM/TSP) patients, multiple sclerosis patients and healthy controls using UMI-based sequencing. The 90 to 120 TCR-beta libraries covered PBMC samples along with longitudinal samples, technical triplicates, and paired sorted CD4+ and CD8+ T-cell subsets. The cohort included some 70 subjects: roughly 15 with HAM/TSP, about 34 with multiple sclerosis, and approximately 20 healthy controls.

This clonotype was recorded many times. It lacks a known antigen. The input lacks base qualities; no much larger clone sits a single base away. For unsorted PBMC libraries, 2 million PBMCs were used after storage in RNAlater at -80 degrees C until RNA extraction. Multiple sclerosis patients were enrolled in a US clinical protocol evaluating disease progression by magnetic resonance imaging. Peripheral blood underwent Ficoll-Hypaque density gradient centrifugation to isolate PBMCs, which were then cryopreserved in liquid nitrogen. The paper's findings and limits, for the study overall: No association of the MS cluster with clinical or MRI features was observed, and the need for larger cohorts was stated by the authors. TCR clonal expansion was highest in HAM/TSP patients and lowest in MS patients, with MS patients falling below even healthy controls. In a phylogenetic analysis, the repertoires of 18 out of 34 MS patients fell into a single cluster of related CDR3 sequences, pointing to a possible signature at the repertoire level. No identical CDR3 amino acid sequences were shared among expanded clones across subjects, suggesting private TCR-beta repertoires in all groups.

To synthesize cDNA, template-switch 5'RACE was performed with a primer carrying a 10-nucleotide random unique molecular identifier so that each TCR transcript was tagged. Every sequencing run covered 15-18 subjects and yielded more than 160 million TCR-beta sequences. The RNeasy kit was used to extract total RNA. The KAPA Real-time Library Amplification kit was used to amplify TCR-beta VDJ regions with primers targeting the TCR constant region and the 5'RACE anchor. A first PCR added sample indexes and Illumina adaptors, after which a second PCR increased the library yield. After Ampure bead purification, the roughly 650 bp TCR product was size-selected on a 2% E-gel SizeSelection system. Before pooling, library quality was assessed on a Bioanalyzer, concentration was determined with Qubit, and library quantification was performed with the Kapa Library Quantification kit. Libraries were sequenced paired-end 2 x 150 bp on an Illumina HiSeq 2500. To increase sequence diversity, about 23-32% phiX was spiked into each library pool. The paper's processing steps were these. Quality-filtered reads were processed with the UMI-based MiGEC pipeline, and over 80% of raw TCR sequences were removed by the MiGEC pipeline during error correction. VDJ genes were aligned to IMGT germline references, and clonotypes were defined by unique CDR3 amino acid sequence plus V-J genes. Clonal expansion, Shannon diversity and CDR3 relatedness (CalcPairwiseDistances, ClusterSamples) were evaluated with VDJtools, and phylogenetic trees were built with CLCbio workbench. A clone was classed as expanded if it had 8 or more unique UMIs, a cutoff based on coefficient-of-variation modelling across technical triplicates. The public sequencing data were trimmed at Q25 with fastp and processed into clonotypes with MiXCR by TCRdb, which kept only in-frame beta chains. Rows matching on CDR3 protein sequence are summarized as one entry with the most common DNA and genes. These V and J calls rely on TCRdb rather than the paper's analysis. For this sample the table gives around 94,000 distinct CDR3 sequences, of which 3% to 4.5% were detected only once. The leading ten clones occupy roughly 6% of the sample.

This TCR was recovered from a young woman with multiple sclerosis. Material for sequencing was PBMCs.

The CDR3 is CASSRQGAKEELFF. The DNA sequence is as follows: TGTGCCAGCAGCCGACAGGGGGCCAAAGAGGAGCTGTTTTTT. Recombination connected TRBV7-3 to TRBJ2-2; a stretch of 10 junction bases matches TRBD1. CDR1 and CDR2 (SGHTA, FQGTGA) derive from the germline V gene. Including cysteine and phenylalanine, the CDR3 has 14 amino acids. Only the CDR3 part of the read is kept: 42 bases, read in frame from the first base. Relative to germline, V is missing 5 bases and J is missing 10 bases, with 7 bases of the junction outside any gene match.